Listed here are 13 T cell receptor beta chains from one sample, sequenced in a study of T-cell memory formation after mild COVID-19. Each CDR3 protein gets one entry after TCRdb re-called the 5' RACE reads with MiXCR. The sample yields approximately 400,000 distinct CDR3 sequences, approximately 19% seen once. The material sequenced was PBMCs or a T cell subset sorted from them (not recorded which). These TCRs come from a man aged 18 to 30 who had mild COVID-19 (a few samples of this study predate the infection). Cell type and time point are not known.

The chain recombines TRBV25-1 with TRBJ2-1; D may be TRBD2 (7 bases). The germline V gene has CDR1 MGHDK and CDR2 SYGVNS. The germline V and J ends were trimmed by 3 bases and 9 bases, with 18 bases remaining between them. This CDR3 has 15 amino acids. In DNA, the CDR3 is TGTGCCAGCAGTGACCCCGGAGGGGGGGCGTTTGAGCAGTTCTTC. Amino acids: CASSDPGGGAFEQFF.

This rearrangement joins TRBV20-1 to TRBJ1-1, with D perhaps TRBD1 (5 bases). Germline CDR1 reads DFQATT; CDR2 reads SNEGSKA (reference sequence). V lost 6 bases, J lost 0 bases, and 20 bases lay in between. CDR3 length: 16 amino acids. DNA of the CDR3: TGCAGTGCGCCGGATAGGGCAGGGCTCATGAACACTGAAGCTTTCTTT. Translated: CSAPDRAGLMNTEAFF.

This chain joins TRBV5-1 and TRBJ1-5; the D gene is possibly TRBD1 (5 bases). Germline-derived CDR1 and CDR2 are SGHRS and YFSETQ. The length of the CDR3 is 14 residues. CDR3 region: CGREGRGGNQPQHF. The CDR3 DNA follows: TGCGGGCGGGAGGGCCGAGGGGGCAATCAGCCCCAGCATTTT.

The chain joins TRBV5-8 to TRBJ2-1, with 10 nucleotides matching TRBD2. CDR1 is SGHTS and CDR2 is YDEGEE in the germline V gene. Trimming removed 2 bases from V and 4 bases from J; junction bases left unmatched: 0. The CDR3 loop spans 14 amino acids. As DNA, the CDR3 is TGTGCCAGCAGCTTACTAGCGGGGTACAATGAGCAGTTCTTC. It yields the protein CASSLLAGYNEQFF.

There are a few counts of this clonotype. The chain combines TRBV18 with TRBJ1-1; D gene ambiguous. The CDR3 runs to 14 residues. Looked up from germline, CDR1 is KGHSH and CDR2 is LQKENI. Trimming removed 0 bases from V and 4 bases from J, with 9 bases in between. CDR3 DNA: TGTGCCAGCTCACCACCATGGGGATCCACTGAAGCTTTCTTT. It codes for CASSPPWGSTEAFF.

The CDR3 is CASSQGGIPFF. The CDR3 DNA follows: TGTGCCAGCAGCCAGGGTGGGATACCTTTCTTT. The V gene is TRBV14, the J gene TRBJ1-1; D remains ambiguous. In germline, CDR1 is SGHDN, CDR2 FVKESK. V lost 3 bases to trimming and J lost 12 bases, with 11 bases between them. The CDR3 is 11 amino acids.

The chain links TRBV4-1 to TRBJ2-7, with 8 bases aligning to TRBD1. Germline values: CDR1 MGHRA, CDR2 YSYEKL. Trimming took 5 bases from V and 0 from J; bases not matched to a gene: 6. This CDR3 has 15 residues. The CDR3 nucleotides read TGCGCCAGCAGCGCCCCCGGGACAGGCTCCTACGAGCAGTACTTC. It specifies CASSAPGTGSYEQYF.

This rearrangement joins TRBV5-6 to TRBJ2-7; D is perhaps TRBD2 (5 bases). V lost 1 base and J lost 3, with 17 bases in between. This CDR3 comprises 16 residues. Germline V gene lookup returns CDR1 SGHDT and CDR2 YYEEEE. The CDR3 nucleotides read TGTGCCAGCAGCTTGTGTGAGGGTCCCGTTGACTACGAGCAGTACGTC. It translates to CASSLCEGPVDYEQYV.

The chain employs TRBV20-1 and TRBJ2-5; 9 bases map to TRBD2. CDR1 DFQATT and CDR2 SNEGSKA come from the germline V gene (reference sequence). This CDR3 spans 14 amino acids. J was trimmed by 3 bases and V by 3 bases; bases with no gene match: 5. The DNA for the CDR3 is TGCAGTGCTAGTAGCAGCGGGGGGAAAGAGACCCAGTACTTC. Its translation is CSASSSGGKETQYF.

The V gene is TRBV5-1, the J gene TRBJ1-4; unclear D gene. V was clipped by 1 base and J by 8 bases, with 9 bases between them. CDR1 and CDR2 from the germline V gene are SGHRS and YFSETQ. The CDR3 has 13 residues. The CDR3 loop reads CASSLWVGEKLFF. In DNA, the CDR3 is TGCGCCAGCAGCTTGTGGGTTGGGGAAAAACTGTTTTTT.

This chain joins TRBV20-1 and TRBJ2-1; TRBD2 matches 7 bases. Germline lookup yields CDR1 DFQATT and CDR2 SNEGSKA (reference sequence). J lost 7 bases, V lost 5 bases, and 11 bases had no gene match. The CDR3 runs 14 residues. The CDR3 DNA sequence: TGCAGTGCTCAGAGGTCTAGCGGTCTTAATGAGCAGTTCTTC. It translates to CSAQRSSGLNEQFF.

The genes are TRBV29-1 and TRBJ1-2; D is undetermined. V was cut by 7 bases and J by 2 bases, with 17 bases left in between. The CDR3 is 14 amino acids. Germline V CDR1 and CDR2: SQVTM, ANQGSEA. CDR3 nucleotide sequence: TGCAGCGCCTCACCTCGGGCCGCGAACTATGGCTACACCTTC. Translating it yields CSASPRAANYGYTF.

V gene TRBV7-9 combines with J gene TRBJ2-5; D uncertain. Germline values: CDR1 SEHNR, CDR2 FQNEAQ (reference sequence). The CDR3 has 14 amino acids. V was clipped by 6 bases and J by 3 bases, with 14 bases between them. CDR3 sequence (DNA): TGTGCCAGCAGTGAACCCTGGGCCGAAGAGACCCAGTACTTC. This sequence encodes CASSEPWAEETQYF.